The 4 T cell receptor beta chains below were found in one sample sequenced in a study of blood T cell repertoires in COVID-19 (dated by TCRdb to the early 2020s). To prepare the library, the immunoSEQ multiplex PCR assay was applied. TCRdb retrieved this table from immuneACCESS and kept in-frame rearrangements only. Not all clones are present; in checked studies, unresolved V genes account for under half, and no reason is known for the remainder. This sample has over 55,000 clones in its table, and around 83% of those were observed once. The ten largest clones add up to roughly 5.4% of the sample. Material for sequencing was peripheral blood. All receptors come from a man over 45 with active COVID-19.

The chain employs TRBV7-9 and TRBJ2-7; 9 nucleotides match TRBD1. The CDR3 is 16 residues long. The germline gives CDR1 SEHNR, CDR2 FQNEAQ (reference sequence). Trimming at V came to 5 bases and at J to 5 bases, leaving 13 bases not matched to a gene. CDR3 sequence: CASSPLGGTGMDEQYF. CDR3 nucleotides: TGTGCCAGCAGCCCCCTCGGCGGGACAGGGATGGACGAGCAGTACTTC.

The chain links TRBV5-4 to TRBJ2-3, with TRBD2 identical over 13 bases. This CDR3 spans 16 amino acids. The V and J ends lost 1 base and 2 bases, in that order; junction bases with no gene match: 1. Germline CDR1 is SGHNT and CDR2 is YYREEE (reference sequence). CDR3 amino acids: CASSLTSGGDTDTQYF. DNA for the CDR3: TGTGCCAGCAGCTTGACTAGCGGGGGGGACACAGATACGCAGTATTTT.

The V and J genes are TRBV12-2 and TRBJ1-1; the DNA was not compared with TRBD1, the D call given in the table. TRBV12-2 is a pseudogene locus. The CDR3 totals 17 residues. The CDR3 nucleotides are TGTGCAAGTCGCTTGGGGGCCGGTAGGGTGAACGACACTGAAGCTTTCTTT. This translates into CASRLGAGRVNDTEAFF.

V and J are TRBV10-1 and TRBJ2-3, with TRBD1 matching over 8 bases. CDR3 size: 17 residues. The junction had 6 bases not matched to a gene; V was cut back by 0 bases and J by 1 base. CDR1 WNHNN and CDR2 SYGVQD come from the germline V gene (reference sequence). The CDR3 bases are TGCGCCAGCAGTGAGTCTGCCAGGGGGCTTGGCACAGATACGCAGTATTTT. It codes for CASSESARGLGTDTQYF.